One sample yielded the 9 T cell receptor beta chains listed below, sequenced in a study of blood T cell repertoires in COVID-19. Repertoires were generated with immunoSEQ multiplex PCR, while TCRdb's copy carries only in-frame clones and drops some. The sample records approximately 220,000 clones, around 87% being singletons. The sequencing sample was made of peripheral blood. The source of these receptors is a man aged 55-75 years with acute or convalescent COVID-19.

The CDR3 DNA reads TGTGCCAGTAGGATCAGCTATGGCTACACCTTC. Its translation is CASRISYGYTF. The chain recombines TRBV19 with TRBJ1-2; D is ambiguous. Trimming pared 6 bases from V and 4 bases from J, leaving 6 bases between. The germline CDR1 and CDR2 sequences are LNHDA and SQIVND (reference sequence). The CDR3 length is 11 residues. Together with reference TRBV19 and TRBJ1-2, the CDR3 gives the full variable domain: DGGITQSPKYLFRKEGQNVTLSCEQNLNHDAMYWYRQDPGQGLRLIYYSQIVNDFQKGDIAEGYSVSREKKESFPLTVTSAQKNPTAFYLCASRISYGYTFGSGTRLTVV.

This chain uses TRBV5-1 with TRBJ2-3, with TRBD1 matching 7 bases. Germline V gene lookup returns CDR1 SGHRS and CDR2 YFSETQ. The trim removed 4 bases at V and 2 bases at J, leaving 10 bases unmatched. The CDR3 is 16 residues long. CDR3 region: CASSRTNEGATDTQYF. The DNA for the CDR3 is TGCGCCAGCAGCCGAACTAACGAGGGGGCCACAGATACGCAGTATTTT.

The chain joins TRBV6-2 or TRBV6-3 to TRBJ1-5; TRBD1 aligns across 7 bases. Germline values: CDR1 MNHEY, CDR2 SVGEGT. The CDR3 sequence is 16 residues long. J gave up 2 bases and V 6 bases, and 10 bases lay outside the gene matches. The CDR3, as DNA: TGTGCCAGCAGCAAACGGACAGGCGGGGGCAATCAGCCCCAGCATTTT. It specifies CASSKRTGGGNQPQHF.

This chain links TRBV10-3 with TRBJ1-1; 8 nucleotides agree with TRBD1. CDR3 length equals 13 residues. Trimming at V came to 5 bases and at J to 5 bases, leaving 4 bases not matched to a gene. Germline V gene data show CDR1 as ENHRY and CDR2 as SYGVKD. CDR3 amino acids: CAISPRTGTEAFF. The CDR3 DNA reads as TGTGCCATCAGTCCGAGGACAGGGACTGAAGCTTTCTTT.

The rearrangement joins TRBV5-4 to TRBJ1-1, with D maybe TRBD1 (5 bases). Trimming stripped 4 bases from V and 0 bases from J, with 10 bases between. Per the germline V gene, CDR1 is SGHNT and CDR2 is YYREEE (reference sequence). The CDR3 has 14 residues. CDR3 sequence reads: CASSPRQLNTEAFF. As DNA, the CDR3 is TGTGCCAGCAGCCCACGACAGTTGAACACTGAAGCTTTCTTT.

V usage is TRBV4-1 and J usage is TRBJ2-2, with 9 bases fitting TRBD2. There are 18 residues in the CDR3. Germline trimming cut 7 bases from V and 1 base from J; bases unmatched to any gene: 13. Germline lookup yields CDR1 MGHRA and CDR2 YSYEKL. The chain's CDR3 is CASTITLLAGVNTGELFF. In DNA form, the CDR3 reads TGCGCCAGCACCATCACGTTGTTAGCGGGGGTGAACACCGGGGAGCTGTTTTTT.

This chain uses TRBV3-1 (or the pseudogene TRBV3-2) with TRBJ2-2; D is perhaps TRBD2 (7 bases). The ends were cut back, 1 base at V and 0 bases at J, with 15 bases in the middle. This CDR3 region has 18 residues. Germline V CDR1 and CDR2: LGHDT, YNNKEL (reference sequence). CDR3: CASSQGGGGPANTGELFF. The CDR3 DNA is TGTGCCAGCAGCCAAGGGGGAGGGGGTCCCGCGAACACCGGGGAGCTGTTTTTT.

The chain joins TRBV3-1 (or the pseudogene TRBV3-2) to TRBJ2-3, with D hard to call. This CDR3 has 14 residues. With 3 bases removed from V and 0 bases from J, the gap between germline ends came to 7 bases. Germline-derived CDR1 and CDR2 are LGHDT and YNNKEL (reference sequence). The CDR3 coding sequence is TGTGCCAGCAGCCACCCTTCTAGCACAGATACGCAGTATTTT. Translating gives CASSHPSSTDTQYF.

The V and J genes are TRBV5-5 and TRBJ1-5; D uncertain. The CDR3 length is 11 residues. Germline V gives CDR1 SGHKS, CDR2 YYEKEE (reference sequence). V was trimmed by 6 bases and J by 6 bases, leaving 7 bases between them. The CDR3 protein is CASNPSQPQHF. In DNA, the CDR3 is TGTGCCAGCAATCCTAGTCAGCCCCAGCATTTT. Based on the CDR3 plus reference TRBV5-5 and TRBJ1-5, the full variable domain is DAGVTQSPTHLIKTRGQQVTLRCSPISGHKSVSWYQQVLGQGPQFIFQYYEKEERGRGNFPDRFSARQFPNYSSELNVNALLLGDSALYLCASNPSQPQHFGDGTRLSIL.